The entry that follows covers one TCR beta chain sequence. Antigen specificity is unknown. The sample is drawn from a study of type 1 regulatory T cells. The overall study: T-allo10 is a Tr1-enriched, alloantigen-specific CD4 T cell product made in vitro. Study-level points and caveats: Type 1 regulatory T cells had a more restricted TCR repertoire than non-type 1 regulatory T cells.

TCRdb re-called the reads with MiXCR, one entry per CDR3 protein. The repertoire holds around 5,700 distinct CDR3 sequences, more than 30% seen once, with 25% in the top ten. This CDR3 has 15 residues. CDR1 and CDR2 from the germline V gene are DFQATT and SNEGSKA (reference sequence). Trimming took off 0 bases at V and 3 bases at J, with 15 bases between the two ends. Sequenced sample: cultured type 1 regulatory T (Tr1) cells, either the whole culture or a sorted fraction (not recorded which). The clonotype comes from a human donor in good health. The J gene is TRBJ2-7, the V gene TRBV20-1; D is perhaps TRBD1 or TRBD2 (5 bases each). CDR3 in amino acids: CSARDSGTQVYEQYF. The CDR3 DNA is TGCAGTGCTAGAGATTCCGGGACCCAGGTCTACGAGCAGTACTTC.